This T cell receptor beta chain was profiled in a study of T cells after yellow fever vaccination. The germline CDR1 and CDR2 sequences are LGHDT and YNNKEL (reference sequence). With 4 bases clipped from V and 8 bases from J, the junction kept 9 bases outside the gene matches. The CDR3 length is 14 residues. Each CDR3 protein gets one entry after TCRdb re-called the 5' RACE reads with MiXCR. The sample yields roughly 170,000 distinct CDR3 sequences, 6.2% seen once. Study results and caveats: Clonotype sharing between CD4 and CD8 compartments was small.

This clonotype has ten or more counts. Its antigen is currently unknown. This receptor was identified in a young man who received the YFV17D yellow fever vaccine. The sample was CD4+ T cells sorted from PBMCs, taken on the day of the first yellow fever vaccination. V gene TRBV3-1 combines with J gene TRBJ1-2, with 8 bases identical to TRBD1. DNA of the CDR3: TGTGCCAGCAGCCTTAATTTCGCAGGGGGCGGCTACACCTTC. Protein product: CASSLNFAGGGYTF.